This T cell receptor (beta chain) was identified during a study of blood T cells in healthy people across ages. Study-wide results and caveats: It was not possible, with unsorted PBMCs, to conclusively compare naive and antigen-experienced cells.

Remarks on this clonotype: The antigen remains unidentified.

The CDR3 length is 14 residues. Germline values: CDR1 MNHEY, CDR2 SMNVEV (reference sequence). It was with a sample-barcoded 5' primer and a J-beta primer mix that a second PCR of about 7 to 12 cycles was run. Each cDNA molecule was tagged by a template-switch adaptor that had 12 random nucleotides. TCRdb re-called the 5' RACE reads through MiXCR, storing one row per CDR3 protein. Of under 2,000,000 distinct CDR3 sequences listed, around half were seen once; the top ten hold more than 2%. Donors were healthy Caucasian individuals from Russia aged roughly 6 to 90. Donors each provided approximately 9.6 milliliters of peripheral blood.

This sequence originates from a woman between 35 and 50 years old in good health. The V call is TRBV27, the J call TRBJ2-5; TRBD2 matches 9 bases. The J call may not be correct, given that the DNA end is closer to TRBJ2-7. Sample: blood. The CDR3 spells CASAIAGVRREQYF. CDR3 nucleotides: TGTGCCAGCGCGATAGCGGGAGTACGCCGCGAGCAGTACTTC.